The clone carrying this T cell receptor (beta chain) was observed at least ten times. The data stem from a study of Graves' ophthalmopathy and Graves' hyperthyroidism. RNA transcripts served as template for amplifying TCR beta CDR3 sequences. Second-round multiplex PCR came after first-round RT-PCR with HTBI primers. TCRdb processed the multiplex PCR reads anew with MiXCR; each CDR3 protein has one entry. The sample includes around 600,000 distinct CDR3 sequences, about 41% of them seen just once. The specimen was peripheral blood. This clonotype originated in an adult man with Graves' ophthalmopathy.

CDR3 region: CSVHGTDRYGYTF. Here the CDR3 DNA reads TGCAGCGTACACGGGACAGACCGATATGGCTACACCTTC. This sequence joins TRBV29-1 and TRBJ1-2; the match to TRBD1 covers 7 bases. CDR3 length: 13 amino acids. Germline CDR1 reads SQVTM; CDR2 reads ANQGSEA. V was clipped by 6 bases and J by 5 bases; unmatched bases: 9.